The next 10 T cell receptor beta chains were all read from a single sample in a study of human thymus T cells. Only in-frame clones appear in the TCRdb table, and some are missing; sequencing was by immunoSEQ multiplex PCR. Of 45,000 to 75,000 clones in the sample, 94% are singletons; the top ten hold almost 6%. The source material was blood. All receptors come from a boy younger than two with a congenital heart defect but otherwise immunologically healthy.

V gene TRBV5-6 combines with J gene TRBJ1-3; D is undetermined. CDR3 length: 15 residues. Between the trimmed V and J ends, which lost 1 base and 0 bases, there was a span of 8 bases. CDR1 is SGHDT and CDR2 is YYEEEE in the germline V gene. The CDR3 DNA sequence: TGTGCCAGCAGCTTGTACCCGAACTCTGGAAACACCATATATTTT. Protein product: CASSLYPNSGNTIYF.

The chain uses TRBV19 and TRBJ1-5; D gene unclear. Per the germline V gene, CDR1 is LNHDA and CDR2 is SQIVND (reference sequence). V shed 0 bases and J shed 2 bases, with 8 bases lying between them. The CDR3 has 15 residues. This chain's CDR3 is CASSIDSRGNQPQHF. For the CDR3, the DNA is TGTGCCAGTAGTATAGACTCGAGGGGCAATCAGCCCCAGCATTTT.

This chain joins TRBV4-2 and TRBJ2-3; 7 positions match TRBD2. The J segment lost 0 bases and the V segment lost 4 bases, leaving 13 bases of the junction unmatched. Germline CDR1 is LGHNA and CDR2 is YNFKEQ. CDR3 size: 18 residues. CDR3 in DNA: TGTGCCAGCAGCCTCCTCTGGGAGGGCGTAAGTAGCACAGATACGCAGTATTTT. It encodes CASSLLWEGVSSTDTQYF.

The CDR3 sequence: CAWALTYNEQFF. CDR3 nucleotide sequence: TGTGCCTGGGCTCTGACTTACAATGAGCAGTTCTTC. The J gene is TRBJ2-1, the V gene TRBV30, with unresolved D. The CDR3 is 12 residues long. The germline V gene encodes CDR1 GTSNPN and CDR2 SVGIG (reference sequence). V shed 5 bases and J shed 4 bases, with 9 bases lying between them.

This clone has only one observation. J is TRBJ1-5 and V is TRBV5-8; D ambiguous. The V gene lost 2 bases and the J gene lost 4 bases, with 10 bases spanning the gap. This CDR3 region has 14 residues. Germline V gene data show CDR1 as SGHTS and CDR2 as YDEGEE. The CDR3 loop is CASSFGWGNQPQHF. The CDR3 DNA reads as TGTGCCAGCAGCTTCGGGTGGGGAAATCAGCCCCAGCATTTT.

V usage is TRBV11-3 and J usage is TRBJ2-7; 8 bases line up with TRBD2. Germline trimming cut 10 bases from V and 6 bases from J; bases unmatched to any gene: 11. The CDR3 is 13 residues long. Germline-derived CDR1 and CDR2 are SGHNT and YENEEA. This chain's CDR3 is CATGSGGGFEQYF. CDR3 DNA: TGTGCCACCGGTAGCGGCGGGGGGTTCGAGCAGTACTTC.

This chain uses TRBV30 with TRBJ1-1, with D maybe TRBD1 (6 bases). The germline V gene has CDR1 GTSNPN and CDR2 SVGIG (reference sequence). Trimming pared 4 bases from V and 0 bases from J, leaving 9 bases between. This CDR3 region has 13 residues. In nucleotides, the CDR3 is TGTGCCTGGAACGGGGGGCTGAACACTGAAGCTTTCTTT. Encoded protein: CAWNGGLNTEAFF.

The chain has TRBV5-6 and TRBJ2-7; TRBD1 is a possible D gene (5 bases). This CDR3 has 13 amino acids. With 1 base removed from V and 3 bases from J, the gap between germline ends came to 8 bases. The germline V gene encodes CDR1 SGHDT and CDR2 YYEEEE. In nucleotides, the CDR3 is TGTGCCAGCAGCTTGAGGGGCGACTACGAGCAGTACTTC. It codes for CASSLRGDYEQYF.

This chain connects TRBV15 to TRBJ2-6, with a tentative D call TRBD1 (5 bases). V was clipped by 0 bases and J by 0 bases, with 6 bases between them. Germline V gives CDR1 LNHNV, CDR2 YYDKDF (reference sequence). The CDR3 length is 16 residues. CDR3 nucleotide sequence: TGTGCCACCAGCAGAGATAGGGGCTCTGGGGCCAACGTCCTGACTTTC. It translates to CATSRDRGSGANVLTF. Full variable domain (outside the CDR3, taken from reference TRBV15 and TRBJ2-6): DAMVIQNPRYQVTQFGKPVTLSCSQTLNHNVMYWYQQKSSQAPKLLFHYYDKDFNNEADTPDNFQSRRPNTSFCFLDIRSPGLGDTAMYLCATSRDRGSGANVLTFGAGSRLTVL.

The rearrangement uses TRBV5-6 and TRBJ2-2; 14 bases align to TRBD2. The CDR3 consists of 16 residues. Germline lookup yields CDR1 SGHDT and CDR2 YYEEEE. The J segment lost 5 bases and the V segment lost 2 bases, leaving 2 bases of the junction unmatched. The CDR3 spells CASSLGLAGGTGELFF. For the CDR3, the DNA is TGTGCCAGCAGCTTAGGACTAGCGGGAGGTACCGGGGAGCTGTTTTTT.